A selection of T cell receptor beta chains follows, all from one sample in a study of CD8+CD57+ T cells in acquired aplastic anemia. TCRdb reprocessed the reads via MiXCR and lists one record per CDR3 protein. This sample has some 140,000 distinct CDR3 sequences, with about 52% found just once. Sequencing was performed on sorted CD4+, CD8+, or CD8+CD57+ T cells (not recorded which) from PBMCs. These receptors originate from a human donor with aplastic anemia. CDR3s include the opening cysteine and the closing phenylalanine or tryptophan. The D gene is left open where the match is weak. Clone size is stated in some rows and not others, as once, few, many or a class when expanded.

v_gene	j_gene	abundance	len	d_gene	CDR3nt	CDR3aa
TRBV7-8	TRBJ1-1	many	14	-	TGTGCCAGCAGCTTAGGGACAGCCAACACTGAAGCTTTCTTT	CASSLGTANTEAFF
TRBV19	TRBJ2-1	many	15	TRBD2	TGTGCCAGTAGTGCGAGCGGGGGGGCCCTCAATGAGCAGTTCTTC	CASSASGGALNEQFF
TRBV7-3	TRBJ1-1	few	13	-	TGTGCCAGCAGCCCACCGCCGAACACTGAAGCTTTCTTT	CASSPPPNTEAFF
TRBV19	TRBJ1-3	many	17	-	TGTGCCAGTAGTATGGGTAGGACCTTGAGCTCTGGAAACACCATATATTTT	CASSMGRTLSSGNTIYF
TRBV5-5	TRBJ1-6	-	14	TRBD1	TGTGCCAGCAGCTTGGGGACAGGGCATTCACCCCTCCACTTT	CASSLGTGHSPLHF
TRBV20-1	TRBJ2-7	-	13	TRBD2	TGCAGTGCTAGAGCCAGCGGGGGGTACGAGCAGTACTTC	CSARASGGYEQYF
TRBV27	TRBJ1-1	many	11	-	TGTGCCAGCATATTCGGCACTGAAGCTTTCTTT	CASIFGTEAFF
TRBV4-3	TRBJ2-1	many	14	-	TGCGCCAGCAGCCAAGCAAGGTACGGGGATGAGCAGTTCTTC	CASSQARYGDEQFF
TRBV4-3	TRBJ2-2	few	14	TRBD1	TGCGCCAGCAGCTTTGGACAGGGCACCGGGGAGCTGTTTTTT	CASSFGQGTGELFF
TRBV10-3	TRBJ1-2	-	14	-	TGTGCCAGCAGTCGACTAGCGGGCCAATATGGCTACACCTTC	CASSRLAGQYGYTF
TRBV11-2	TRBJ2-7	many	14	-	TGTGCCAGCAGCTTAAGGGGATCAGGCTACGAGCAGTACTTC	CASSLRGSGYEQYF